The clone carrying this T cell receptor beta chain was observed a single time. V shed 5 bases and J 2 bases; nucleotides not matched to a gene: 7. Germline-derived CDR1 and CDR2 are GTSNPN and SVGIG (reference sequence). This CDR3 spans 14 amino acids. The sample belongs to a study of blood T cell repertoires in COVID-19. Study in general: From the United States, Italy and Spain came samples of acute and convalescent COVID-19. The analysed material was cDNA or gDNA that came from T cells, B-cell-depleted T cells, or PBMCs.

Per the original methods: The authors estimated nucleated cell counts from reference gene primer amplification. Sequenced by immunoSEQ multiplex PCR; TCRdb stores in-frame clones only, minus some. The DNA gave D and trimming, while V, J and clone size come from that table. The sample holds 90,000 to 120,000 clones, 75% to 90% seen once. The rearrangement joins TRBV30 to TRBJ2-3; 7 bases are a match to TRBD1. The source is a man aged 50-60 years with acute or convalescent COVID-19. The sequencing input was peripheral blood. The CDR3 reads CAWCHRGVTDTQYF. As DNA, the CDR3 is TGTGCCTGGTGCCACAGGGGCGTCACAGATACGCAGTATTTT.